This is a list of T cell receptor beta chains from one sample in a study of T cell responses to AZD1222 COVID-19 vaccine. Produced via immunoSEQ multiplex PCR; TCRdb's table is partial and in-frame only. The table shows under 200,000 clones, with about 91% occurring only once. This sample comprised peripheral blood, obtained 28 days after the second AZD1222 dose. The receptors were sampled from an adult who received the AZD1222 COVID-19 vaccine. The CDR3 runs from the conserved cysteine through the conserved F or W. Each record gives: D gene, clone size, V gene, J gene, CDR3 protein, CDR3 DNA. A D gene is named only where the DNA matches it firmly. Part of the rows lack a size; the others show once, few, many or a class for expanded clones.

d_gene: .
abundance: once
v_gene: TRBV5-1
j_gene: TRBJ1-5
CDR3aa: CASSLGQRGQPQHF
CDR3nt: TGCGCCAGCAGCTTGGGACAGCGGGGTCAGCCCCAGCATTTT

d_gene: TRBD1
abundance: .
v_gene: TRBV7-9
j_gene: TRBJ1-2
CDR3aa: CASSGQGAGGYTF
CDR3nt: TGTGCCAGCAGCGGACAGGGGGCTGGTGGCTACACCTTC

d_gene: .
abundance: once
v_gene: TRBV4-3
j_gene: TRBJ1-1
CDR3aa: CASSQDAGYYTEAFF
CDR3nt: TGCGCCAGCAGCCAAGACGCGGGGTATTACACTGAAGCTTTCTTT

d_gene: .
abundance: .
v_gene: TRBV29-1
j_gene: TRBJ2-7
CDR3aa: CSVGQGNSYEQYF
CDR3nt: TGCAGCGTTGGCCAGGGCAACTCCTACGAGCAGTACTTC

d_gene: .
abundance: .
v_gene: TRBV3-1/TRBV3-2
j_gene: TRBJ1-2
CDR3aa: CASSHYREANYGYTF
CDR3nt: TGTGCCAGCAGCCACTACAGAGAAGCTAACTATGGCTACACCTTC

d_gene: .
abundance: once
v_gene: TRBV6-5
j_gene: TRBJ2-7
CDR3aa: CASSLGVGEQYF
CDR3nt: TGTGCCAGCAGTTTGGGGGTCGGCGAGCAGTACTTC

d_gene: TRBD2
abundance: .
v_gene: TRBV3-1/TRBV3-2
j_gene: TRBJ2-5
CDR3aa: CASSQEMGMRSGRRETQYF
CDR3nt: TGTGCCAGCAGCCAAGAGATGGGTATGCGGAGCGGGAGGCGGGAGACCCAGTACTTC

d_gene: .
abundance: few
v_gene: TRBV19
j_gene: TRBJ1-2
CDR3aa: CASSIVVRNYGYTF
CDR3nt: TGTGCCAGTAGTATAGTCGTCAGGAACTATGGCTACACCTTC

d_gene: TRBD2
abundance: once
v_gene: TRBV5-3
j_gene: TRBJ2-7
CDR3aa: CARSFGRDPYEQYF
CDR3nt: TGTGCCAGAAGCTTCGGGAGGGACCCCTACGAGCAGTACTTC

d_gene: .
abundance: once
v_gene: TRBV9
j_gene: TRBJ2-7
CDR3aa: CASSVGVAATYEQYF
CDR3nt: TGTGCCAGCAGCGTAGGGGTAGCGGCGACCTACGAGCAGTACTTC

d_gene: TRBD2
abundance: .
v_gene: TRBV5-4
j_gene: TRBJ2-1
CDR3aa: CASSFAGVLTYNEQFF
CDR3nt: TGTGCCAGCAGCTTCGCGGGGGTCCTGACCTACAATGAGCAGTTCTTC

d_gene: TRBD2
abundance: .
v_gene: TRBV2
j_gene: TRBJ2-5
CDR3aa: CASRGVTAGGQETQYF
CDR3nt: TGTGCCAGCAGAGGGGTAACAGCGGGAGGGCAAGAGACCCAGTACTTC

d_gene: .
abundance: .
v_gene: TRBV7-7
j_gene: TRBJ2-1
CDR3aa: CASSLRDRSGGEQFF
CDR3nt: TGTGCTAGCAGCTTAAGAGACAGGTCTGGGGGTGAGCAGTTCTTC

d_gene: .
abundance: .
v_gene: TRBV19
j_gene: TRBJ2-2
CDR3aa: CASSISVGRNTGELFF
CDR3nt: TGTGCCAGTAGTATATCGGTTGGGCGGAACACCGGGGAGCTGTTTTTT

d_gene: TRBD2
abundance: .
v_gene: TRBV11-2
j_gene: TRBJ2-7
CDR3aa: CASSPYAGTSTYEQYF
CDR3nt: TGTGCCAGCAGCCCGTACGCCGGGACTAGCACCTACGAGCAGTACTTC

d_gene: .
abundance: .
v_gene: TRBV7-9
j_gene: TRBJ1-2
CDR3aa: CASSAEIGTSIYTF
CDR3nt: TGTGCCAGCAGCGCCGAGATCGGGACATCAATCTACACCTTC

d_gene: .
abundance: once
v_gene: TRBV5-1
j_gene: TRBJ2-3
CDR3aa: CASSLATLNTDTQYF
CDR3nt: TGCGCCAGCAGCTTGGCGACCCTGAACACAGATACGCAGTATTTT

d_gene: .
abundance: .
v_gene: TRBV20-1
j_gene: TRBJ2-7
CDR3aa: CSAQVDYEQYF
CDR3nt: TGCAGTGCTCAAGTGGACTACGAGCAGTACTTC

d_gene: .
abundance: .
v_gene: TRBV7-8
j_gene: TRBJ1-1
CDR3aa: CASSLKGSTEAFF
CDR3nt: TGTGCCAGCAGCTTAAAGGGGAGCACTGAAGCTTTCTTT

d_gene: .
abundance: few
v_gene: TRBV25-1
j_gene: TRBJ2-3
CDR3aa: CASSDYGTSKDTQYF
CDR3nt: TGTGCCAGCAGTGACTATGGAACTAGCAAGGATACGCAGTATTTT

d_gene: .
abundance: .
v_gene: TRBV4-1
j_gene: TRBJ2-7
CDR3aa: CASSQGREQYF
CDR3nt: TGCGCCAGCAGCCAAGGCCGCGAGCAGTACTTC

d_gene: TRBD1
abundance: .
v_gene: TRBV6-5
j_gene: TRBJ2-1
CDR3aa: CASSYMTGDEQFF
CDR3nt: TGTGCCAGCAGTTACATGACAGGGGATGAGCAGTTCTTC

d_gene: .
abundance: .
v_gene: TRBV7-9
j_gene: TRBJ2-5
CDR3aa: CASSPNWSGQETQYF
CDR3nt: TGTGCCAGCAGCCCTAATTGGTCAGGACAAGAGACCCAGTACTTC

d_gene: TRBD2
abundance: .
v_gene: TRBV4-1
j_gene: TRBJ2-1
CDR3aa: CASSQLGLDEQFF
CDR3nt: TGCGCCAGCAGCCAGCTCGGACTAGATGAGCAGTTCTTC

d_gene: TRBD1
abundance: .
v_gene: TRBV2
j_gene: TRBJ2-1
CDR3aa: CASKGDRGYNEQFF
CDR3nt: TGTGCCAGCAAGGGGGACAGGGGTTACAATGAGCAGTTCTTC

d_gene: .
abundance: .
v_gene: TRBV19
j_gene: TRBJ1-1
CDR3aa: CASSIVWLGTEAFF
CDR3nt: TGTGCCAGTAGTATAGTATGGTTGGGGACTGAAGCTTTCTTT

d_gene: TRBD1
abundance: .
v_gene: TRBV2
j_gene: TRBJ1-4
CDR3aa: CASRQTGFATNEKLFF
CDR3nt: TGTGCCAGCAGGCAGACAGGGTTTGCAACTAATGAAAAACTGTTTTTT

d_gene: .
abundance: .
v_gene: TRBV30
j_gene: TRBJ1-5
CDR3aa: CAWSAPGQPQHF
CDR3nt: TGTGCCTGGAGTGCCCCGGGTCAGCCCCAGCATTTT

d_gene: TRBD2
abundance: .
v_gene: TRBV7-2
j_gene: TRBJ2-3
CDR3aa: CASSIGTTSTDTQYF
CDR3nt: TGTGCCAGCAGCATCGGGACTACTAGCACAGATACGCAGTATTTT

d_gene: .
abundance: .
v_gene: TRBV7-9
j_gene: TRBJ2-1
CDR3aa: CASSRRGAYNEQFF
CDR3nt: TGTGCCAGCAGTAGGAGGGGGGCCTACAATGAGCAGTTCTTC

d_gene: .
abundance: .
v_gene: TRBV27
j_gene: TRBJ1-1
CDR3aa: CASSWGQGLTEAFF
CDR3nt: TGTGCCAGCAGTTGGGGTCAGGGGTTAACTGAAGCTTTCTTT

d_gene: TRBD1
abundance: .
v_gene: TRBV7-8
j_gene: TRBJ1-6
CDR3aa: CASSPAPGQGSSYNSPLHF
CDR3nt: TGTGCCAGCAGCCCAGCCCCCGGACAGGGGAGCTCCTATAATTCACCCCTCCACTTT

d_gene: .
abundance: .
v_gene: TRBV30
j_gene: TRBJ1-3
CDR3aa: CAWSVGRSSGNTIYF
CDR3nt: TGTGCCTGGAGTGTGGGCAGGAGCTCTGGAAACACCATATATTTT

d_gene: .
abundance: .
v_gene: TRBV5-1
j_gene: TRBJ1-2
CDR3aa: CASSFVEGGYTF
CDR3nt: TGCGCCAGCAGCTTTGTGGAGGGGGGCTACACCTTC

d_gene: .
abundance: .
v_gene: TRBV18
j_gene: TRBJ1-1
CDR3aa: CASSPALGSTEAFF
CDR3nt: TGTGCCAGCTCACCGGCCTTGGGGAGCACTGAAGCTTTCTTT

d_gene: TRBD1
abundance: .
v_gene: TRBV3-1/TRBV3-2
j_gene: TRBJ1-2
CDR3aa: CASSQGDRPFSGYTF
CDR3nt: TGTGCCAGCAGCCAAGGGGACAGGCCGTTTAGTGGCTACACCTTC

d_gene: .
abundance: .
v_gene: TRBV30
j_gene: TRBJ1-2
CDR3aa: CAWSPGLENYGYTF
CDR3nt: TGTGCCTGGAGTCCAGGGCTTGAGAACTATGGCTACACCTTC

d_gene: .
abundance: .
v_gene: TRBV28
j_gene: TRBJ1-5
CDR3aa: CASSLTRYQPQHF
CDR3nt: TGTGCCAGCAGTTTAACACGTTATCAGCCCCAGCATTTT

d_gene: .
abundance: .
v_gene: TRBV27
j_gene: TRBJ2-6
CDR3aa: CASSPRQFHSGANVLTF
CDR3nt: TGTGCCAGCAGTCCACGACAGTTCCACTCTGGGGCCAACGTCCTGACTTTC

d_gene: .
abundance: once
v_gene: TRBV9
j_gene: TRBJ1-1
CDR3aa: CASSVGGEPEAFF
CDR3nt: TGTGCCAGCAGCGTAGGCGGCGAGCCTGAAGCTTTCTTT

d_gene: .
abundance: .
v_gene: TRBV7-9
j_gene: TRBJ1-1
CDR3aa: CASSLDLGTEAFF
CDR3nt: TGTGCCAGCAGCTTAGACCTTGGGACTGAAGCTTTCTTT

d_gene: .
abundance: .
v_gene: TRBV6-6
j_gene: TRBJ1-3
CDR3aa: CASSYDAGNTIYF
CDR3nt: TGTGCCAGCAGTTACGATGCTGGAAACACCATATATTTT

d_gene: .
abundance: .
v_gene: TRBV2
j_gene: TRBJ2-1
CDR3aa: CASREGTRSYNEQFF
CDR3nt: TGTGCCAGCAGGGAGGGTACGCGCTCCTACAATGAGCAGTTCTTC

d_gene: .
abundance: .
v_gene: TRBV7-2
j_gene: TRBJ2-7
CDR3aa: CASSLLGNIKDLSYEQYF
CDR3nt: TGTGCCAGCAGCTTACTAGGCAACATAAAGGACCTCTCCTACGAGCAGTACTTC

d_gene: .
abundance: .
v_gene: TRBV9
j_gene: TRBJ2-3
CDR3aa: CASSVEGSTDTQYF
CDR3nt: TGTGCCAGCAGCGTAGAGGGCTCGACAGATACGCAGTATTTT

d_gene: TRBD2
abundance: .
v_gene: TRBV5-4
j_gene: TRBJ2-7
CDR3aa: CASSPWTSGIHEQYF
CDR3nt: TGTGCCAGCAGCCCCTGGACTAGCGGGATCCACGAGCAGTACTTC

d_gene: .
abundance: .
v_gene: TRBV5-1
j_gene: TRBJ2-3
CDR3aa: CASSLGRDPTTDTQYF
CDR3nt: TGCGCCAGCAGCTTGGGCCGGGACCCTACCACAGATACGCAGTATTTT

d_gene: .
abundance: .
v_gene: TRBV6-5
j_gene: TRBJ2-7
CDR3aa: CASRGDSYEQYF
CDR3nt: TGTGCCAGCAGGGGGGACTCCTACGAGCAGTACTTC

d_gene: .
abundance: .
v_gene: TRBV5-6
j_gene: TRBJ2-1
CDR3aa: CASSLSLRVPLNDEQFF
CDR3nt: TGTGCCAGCAGCTTGTCTCTCCGGGTCCCCCTTAACGATGAGCAGTTCTTC

d_gene: TRBD2
abundance: .
v_gene: TRBV11-2
j_gene: TRBJ2-7
CDR3aa: CASSQGTTRGEQYF
CDR3nt: TGTGCCAGCAGCCAAGGGACTACCCGGGGCGAGCAGTACTTC

d_gene: .
abundance: .
v_gene: TRBV10-2
j_gene: TRBJ1-1
CDR3aa: CASSETVYTEAFF
CDR3nt: TGCGCCAGCAGTGAGACAGTTTACACTGAAGCTTTCTTT

d_gene: .
abundance: .
v_gene: TRBV5-1
j_gene: TRBJ1-2
CDR3aa: CASAPGGSLYGYTF
CDR3nt: TGCGCCAGCGCCCCGGGTGGCAGCCTTTATGGCTACACCTTC

d_gene: .
abundance: .
v_gene: TRBV5-6
j_gene: TRBJ2-1
CDR3aa: CASSLRSGERTYNEQFF
CDR3nt: TGTGCCAGCAGCCTCAGATCAGGGGAACGAACCTACAATGAGCAGTTCTTC